This TCR beta chain was retrieved from a study of metastatic and nonmetastatic thyroid tumors. Study-level background: Across peripheral blood and tumor or nodule tissue samples taken from malignant and benign thyroid patients, the repertoires were compared with one another. Study outcomes and limitations: Relative to benign nodules, malignant thyroid tumors were reportedly characterized by significantly elevated TCR beta diversity in blood and tumor.

Germline V lookup: CDR1 MDHEN, CDR2 SYDVKM. There are 13 residues in the CDR3. Prior to thyroid surgery, none of the patients had received any treatment. A few counts support this clone. Its antigen is as yet unknown. At one end, the junction sequence differs from germline, possibly due to a read error. TCRdb re-analyzed the PCR reads using MiXCR. This table holds about 39,000 clones, more than 15% found once. The chain couples TRBV28 to TRBJ2-5; D uncertain. The sequenced sample was blood. The clonotype comes from a female donor with papillary thyroid cancer or a benign thyroid nodule (not recorded which). Some clones in this sample may be carry-over from other donors' samples. The chain's CDR3 is CANSSSTWETQYF. CDR3 in DNA: TGTGCCAACAGTTCCTCTACCTGGGAGACCCAGTACTTC.